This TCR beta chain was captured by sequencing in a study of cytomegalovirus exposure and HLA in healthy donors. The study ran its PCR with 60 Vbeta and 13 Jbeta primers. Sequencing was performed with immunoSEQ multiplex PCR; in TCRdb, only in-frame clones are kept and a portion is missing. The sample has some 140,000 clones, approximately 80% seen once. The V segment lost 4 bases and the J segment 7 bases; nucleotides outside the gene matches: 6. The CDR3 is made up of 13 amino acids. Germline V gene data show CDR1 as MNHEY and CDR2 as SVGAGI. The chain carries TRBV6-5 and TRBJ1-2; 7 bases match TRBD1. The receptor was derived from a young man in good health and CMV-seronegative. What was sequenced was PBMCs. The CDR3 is CASSSQGFVGYTF. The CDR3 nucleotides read TGTGCCAGCAGTTCACAGGGGTTCGTTGGCTACACCTTC.